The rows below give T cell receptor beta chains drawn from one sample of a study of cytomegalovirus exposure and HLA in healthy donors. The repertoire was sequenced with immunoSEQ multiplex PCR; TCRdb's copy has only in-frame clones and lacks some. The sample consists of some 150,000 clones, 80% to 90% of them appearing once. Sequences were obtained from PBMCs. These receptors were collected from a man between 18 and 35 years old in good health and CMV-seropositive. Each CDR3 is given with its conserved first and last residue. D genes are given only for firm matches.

CASSPRGGETQYF | TRBJ2-5 | TRBV7-3 | .
CASRPTGYGETQYF | TRBJ2-5 | TRBV6-5 | .
CASSPSGGEQYF | TRBJ2-7 | TRBV13 | TRBD2
CASSQTGTTGELFF | TRBJ2-2 | TRBV7-6 | TRBD1
CASSFWDRSYEQYF | TRBJ2-7 | TRBV5-4 | TRBD1
CASSTRDRVWPQHF | TRBJ1-5 | TRBV19 | TRBD1
CASSPRLAGGGELFF | TRBJ2-2 | TRBV5-1 | TRBD2
CASSQDPGNLSGANVLTF | TRBJ2-6 | TRBV4-1 | .
CASSPTSGSTETQYF | TRBJ2-5 | TRBV11-2 | TRBD2
CASSRYRRSSYNEQFF | TRBJ2-1 | TRBV5-1 | .
CASSTRASGTETQYF | TRBJ2-5 | TRBV19 | TRBD2
CASNLDTPNTQYF | TRBJ2-3 | TRBV5-1 | .
CASSPGWGTGNTIYF | TRBJ1-3 | TRBV7-9 | .
CASSYKLGVRNTEAFF | TRBJ1-1 | TRBV6-5 | .
CASRITGNYGYTF | TRBJ1-2 | TRBV6-5 | .
CASSLSSSGGYEQYF | TRBJ2-7 | TRBV27 | TRBD2
CASSPGSNQPQHF | TRBJ1-5 | TRBV18 | .
CASSQQKLLTASGNTIYF | TRBJ1-3 | TRBV4-1 | .
CASRSGGRTDTQYF | TRBJ2-3 | TRBV19 | TRBD2
CASSLSSNQPQHF | TRBJ1-5 | TRBV11-2 | .
CASTVGNTGELFF | TRBJ2-2 | TRBV19 | .
CASSYVLAGELLPYF | TRBJ2-3 | TRBV6-5 | TRBD2
CSAVASGGAFF | TRBJ1-1 | TRBV29-1 | .